The 31 T cell receptor beta chains in this list originate from one sample, sequenced in a study of cytomegalovirus exposure and HLA in healthy donors. The PCR employed 60 Vbeta primers together with 13 Jbeta primers. TCRdb's copy holds only in-frame clones and misses some; the assay was immunoSEQ multiplex PCR. Among over 150,000 clones listed, around 74% were seen once. The material sequenced was PBMCs. Receptors were obtained from a male donor in good health and CMV-seronegative.

This chain links TRBV6-1 with TRBJ2-5; D possibly corresponds to TRBD2 (5 bases). The CDR3 runs to 12 residues. Trimming removed 2 bases at V and 7 bases at J, with 8 bases between. Per germline, CDR1 MNHNS and CDR2 SASEGT. This CDR3 is CASSEIEGTQYF. In nucleotides, the CDR3 is TGTGCCAGCAGTGAAATTGAGGGGACCCAGTACTTC.

The V gene is TRBV6-1, the J gene TRBJ1-6; no clear D gene. Per germline, CDR1 MNHNS and CDR2 SASEGT. The ends were cut back, 10 bases at V and 8 bases at J, with 9 bases in the middle. This CDR3 comprises 11 residues. DNA for the CDR3: TGTGCCAACGGACTGTATTCACCCCTCCACTTT. Translation: CANGLYSPLHF.

This chain joins TRBV27 and TRBJ2-3; TRBD2 aligns across 10 bases. From germline, CDR1 is MNHEY and CDR2 SMNVEV (reference sequence). After removal of 6 bases from V and 6 bases from J, the junction contained 9 bases not matched to a gene. The CDR3 spans 15 residues. In DNA form, the CDR3 reads TGTGCCAGCAGCCCGACTAGCGGGCGAGGGGATACGCAGTATTTT. It yields the protein CASSPTSGRGDTQYF.

The chain has TRBV25-1 and TRBJ1-5; 8 positions agree with TRBD1. This CDR3 has 16 amino acids. The V gene's germline CDR1 is MGHDK and CDR2 SYGVNS. Losses at the gene ends were 3 bases for V and 0 bases for J; bases not matched to a gene: 4. For the CDR3, the DNA is TGTGCCAGCAGTGACCCCGGACAGGGTAGCAATCAGCCCCAGCATTTT. This gives the protein CASSDPGQGSNQPQHF. The complete variable domain, with remaining parts taken from reference TRBV25-1 and TRBJ1-5, reads EADIYQTPRYLVIGTGKKITLECSQTMGHDKMYWYQQDPGMELHLIHYSYGVNSTEKGDLSSESTVSRIRTEHFPLTLESARPSHTSQYLCASSDPGQGSNQPQHFGDGTRLSIL.

V is TRBV18 and J is TRBJ1-1; D may be TRBD1 (6 bases). V was clipped by 1 base and J by 2 bases, with 17 bases between them. Per the germline V gene, CDR1 is KGHSH and CDR2 is LQKENI. This CDR3 comprises 17 residues. The DNA for the CDR3 is TGTGCCAGCTCACCACGAGCGGGGGCGGCTGGAAACACTGAAGCTTTCTTT. It is translated as CASSPRAGAAGNTEAFF.

This rearrangement joins TRBV4-2 to TRBJ2-7; no clear D gene. Germline V CDR1 and CDR2: LGHNA, YNFKEQ. Trimming removed 0 bases from V and 4 bases from J, with 10 bases in between. This CDR3 region has 14 residues. The CDR3 spells CASSQERARYEQYF. The CDR3 DNA reads TGTGCCAGCAGCCAAGAGAGAGCAAGATACGAGCAGTACTTC.

The chain carries TRBV27 and TRBJ2-3; tentative D call: TRBD2 (5 bases). The CDR3 loop spans 13 amino acids. The germline gives CDR1 MNHEY, CDR2 SMNVEV (reference sequence). The V end was cut by 6 bases, the J end by 5 bases, with 12 bases between. The CDR3 DNA sequence: TGTGCCAGCAGCAAGAGGGTAATAGATACGCAGTATTTT. Protein product: CASSKRVIDTQYF.

J is TRBJ2-1 and V is TRBV19; TRBD2 aligns across 12 bases. Germline-derived CDR1 and CDR2 are LNHDA and SQIVND (reference sequence). This CDR3 is built from 15 residues. With V trimmed by 5 bases and J by 4 bases, 3 bases remained unmatched. CDR3 nucleotides: TGTGCCAGTAGTGGGACTAGCGGGTGGTACAATGAGCAGTTCTTC. Its protein product is CASSGTSGWYNEQFF.

This clone was found once. The genes are TRBV9 and TRBJ1-2, with 9 bases matching TRBD1. Germline assignment: CDR1 SGDLS and CDR2 YYNGEE. V dropped 3 bases and J dropped 7; count of bases not matched to a gene: 10. There are 15 residues in the CDR3. The CDR3 reads CASSATGTGLSGYTF. The CDR3 DNA follows: TGTGCCAGCAGCGCAACCGGGACAGGGTTATCTGGCTACACCTTC.

The chain carries TRBV15 and TRBJ1-2, with 7 bases identical to TRBD1. Germline CDR1 reads LNHNV; CDR2 reads YYDKDF (reference sequence). After removal of 1 base from V and 7 bases from J, the junction contained 12 bases not matched to a gene. This CDR3 region has 16 residues. CDR3 protein: CATSRAPAGTESGYTF. DNA for the CDR3: TGTGCCACCAGCAGAGCCCCCGCCGGGACAGAAAGTGGCTACACCTTC.

The CDR3 spells CATSSTMSTARNNEQFF. The CDR3 nucleotides are TGTGCCACCAGCAGTACCATGTCGACAGCCCGAAACAATGAGCAGTTCTTC. The chain joins TRBV15 to TRBJ2-1, with D perhaps TRBD1 (5 bases). Germline V CDR1 and CDR2: LNHNV, YYDKDF (reference sequence). This CDR3 has 17 residues. V was pared by 3 bases and J by 5 bases, with 20 bases between. The full variable domain, its missing parts supplied by reference TRBV15 and TRBJ2-1, is DAMVIQNPRYQVTQFGKPVTLSCSQTLNHNVMYWYQQKSSQAPKLLFHYYDKDFNNEADTPDNFQSRRPNTSFCFLDIRSPGLGDTAMYLCATSSTMSTARNNEQFFGPGTRLTVL.

Here the CDR3 reads CAWSVRSSGELFF. CDR3 DNA sequence: TGTGCCTGGAGTGTACGGTCATCCGGGGAGCTGTTTTTT. V gene TRBV30 combines with J gene TRBJ2-2; no firm D call. V lost 0 bases to trimming and J lost 6 bases, with 8 bases between them. CDR1 and CDR2 (germline): GTSNPN, SVGIG (reference sequence). The length of the CDR3 is 13 residues.

The rearrangement joins TRBV4-3 to TRBJ1-1; 9 bases are shared with TRBD1. CDR1 is LGHNA and CDR2 is YSLEER in the germline V gene. V shed 1 base, J shed 3 bases, and the junction held 6 bases outside the gene matches. This CDR3 has 16 amino acids. The CDR3 nucleotides read TGCGCCAGCAGCCAAGTAGGGACAGGGACTTACACTGAAGCTTTCTTT. It codes for CASSQVGTGTYTEAFF.

This sequence joins TRBV29-1 and TRBJ2-7; 10 nucleotides agree with TRBD1. The CDR3 covers 16 residues. With V trimmed by 7 bases and J by 4 bases, 16 bases remained unmatched. CDR1 is SQVTM and CDR2 is ANQGSEA in the germline V gene. DNA of the CDR3: TGCAGCGCCCGATTCCCGGGGGGACAGGGGAGGTACGAGCAGTACTTC. Its translation is CSARFPGGQGRYEQYF.

The chain employs TRBV28 and TRBJ1-4, with 9 nucleotides matching TRBD1. V lost 4 bases and J lost 7; bases outside the gene matches: 7. The CDR3 is made up of 15 amino acids. The germline V gene encodes CDR1 MDHEN and CDR2 SYDVKM. The CDR3 protein is CASSSTGGLGEKLFF. The CDR3 DNA sequence: TGTGCCAGCAGTTCTACAGGGGGCTTGGGTGAAAAACTGTTTTTT. The whole variable domain, filled in from reference TRBV28 and TRBJ1-4, reads DVKVTQSSRYLVKRTGEKVFLECVQDMDHENMFWYRQDPGLGLRLIYFSYDVKMKEKGDIPEGYSVSREKKERFSLILESASTNQTSMYLCASSSTGGLGEKLFFGSGTQLSVL.

This clone was found a few times. The chain employs TRBV6-5 and TRBJ1-5; possibly TRBD1 for D (6 bases). The CDR3 covers 14 residues. Deletions cut 8 bases from V and 8 bases from J, with 19 bases between. In germline, CDR1 is MNHEY, CDR2 SVGAGI. In DNA, the CDR3 is TGTGCCAGCGTGAGTTTACAGGGCCTCGAGCCCCAGCATTTT. Translating gives CASVSLQGLEPQHF.

This chain uses TRBV28 with TRBJ2-3; D possibly corresponds to TRBD1 (6 bases). The germline CDR1 and CDR2 sequences are MDHEN and SYDVKM. The CDR3 consists of 14 residues. V was pared by 6 bases and J by 2 bases, with 12 bases between. The CDR3 loop is CASRDGTHTDTQYF. The CDR3 DNA is TGTGCCAGCAGGGACGGGACACACACAGATACGCAGTATTTT.

The count of this clone is one. The genes are TRBV5-1 and TRBJ2-3, with TRBD2 as a possible D gene (6 bases). V dropped 5 bases and J dropped 1 base, with 17 bases sitting between them. Germline V gene lookup returns CDR1 SGHRS and CDR2 YFSETQ. This CDR3 contains 16 residues. This CDR3 reads CASRTSVGGGTDTQYF. The CDR3 DNA follows: TGCGCCAGCAGGACTAGTGTCGGGGGAGGCACAGATACGCAGTATTTT.

The table lists this clone with a few counts. The V and J genes are TRBV9 and TRBJ2-7; TRBD2 matches 8 bases. Trimming at V came to 4 bases and at J to 4 bases, leaving 7 bases not matched to a gene. The CDR3 covers 14 residues. Germline CDR1 and CDR2: SGDLS and YYNGEE. CDR3 in amino acids: CASSTGTGGYEQYF. CDR3 in DNA: TGTGCCAGCAGCACAGGCACGGGAGGGTACGAGCAGTACTTC.

The sample holds a few counts of this clone. The V call is TRBV12-5, the J call TRBJ2-1; TRBD1 matches at 9 bases. CDR1 and CDR2 (germline): LGHNT, FRNRAP. V shed 5 bases, J shed 8 bases, and the junction held 10 bases outside the gene matches. The CDR3 has 15 residues. The CDR3 loop reads CASGPGTGMMDEQFF. For the CDR3, the DNA is TGTGCTAGTGGTCCCGGGACAGGGATGATGGATGAGCAGTTCTTC.

The V call is TRBV11-2, the J call TRBJ2-2; 10 bases match TRBD1. The CDR3 is made up of 18 amino acids. J was trimmed by 0 bases and V by 1 base; bases with no gene match: 5. CDR1 is SGHAT and CDR2 is FQNNGV in the germline V gene. The CDR3 DNA is TGTGCCAGCAGCTTAGGGGGACAGGGGCCTACGAACACCGGGGAGCTGTTTTTT. It codes for CASSLGGQGPTNTGELFF.

The V gene is TRBV30, the J gene TRBJ1-2, with unresolved D. Germline values: CDR1 GTSNPN, CDR2 SVGIG (reference sequence). Deletions cut 7 bases from V and 5 bases from J, with 11 bases between. This CDR3 has 11 amino acids. CDR3 sequence: CAFSAGYGYTF. The CDR3, as DNA: TGTGCCTTTAGTGCGGGTTATGGCTACACCTTC.

This rearrangement joins TRBV5-1 to TRBJ2-3; 7 nucleotides agree with TRBD2. V trimming: 4 bases; J trimming: 5 bases; junction bases outside the gene matches: 1. CDR1 and CDR2 (germline): SGHRS, YFSETQ. The CDR3 has 12 residues. CDR3 loop: CASSRGEDTQYF. The CDR3 nucleotides read TGCGCCAGCAGCCGGGGGGAAGATACGCAGTATTTT.

V usage is TRBV9 and J usage is TRBJ2-3; TRBD2 matches 8 bases. This CDR3 has 14 amino acids. Germline CDR1 SGDLS, CDR2 YYNGEE. The V and J ends lost 4 bases and 3 bases, in that order; junction bases with no gene match: 4. The DNA of the CDR3 is TGTGCCAGCAGCCTTATAGCGGGAACAGATACGCAGTATTTT. Encoded protein: CASSLIAGTDTQYF. The complete variable domain, with remaining parts taken from reference TRBV9 and TRBJ2-3, reads DSGVTQTPKHLITATGQRVTLRCSPRSGDLSVYWYQQSLDQGLQFLIQYYNGEERAKGNILERFSAQQFPDLHSELNLSSLELGDSALYFCASSLIAGTDTQYFGPGTRLTVL.

The chain has TRBV6-5 and TRBJ2-1, with 8 nucleotides matching TRBD2. V was clipped by 0 bases and J by 6 bases; unmatched bases: 7. Germline V CDR1 and CDR2: MNHEY, SVGAGI. The CDR3 has 16 amino acids. The CDR3 region has the DNA TGTGCCAGCAGTTACTCGAGGCCTAGCGGGCTCAATGAGCAGTTCTTC. Encoded protein: CASSYSRPSGLNEQFF.

This rearrangement joins TRBV6-6 to TRBJ2-7; 10 bases are a match to TRBD1. This CDR3 is 14 amino acids long. Germline loops: CDR1 MNHNY, CDR2 SVGAGI (reference sequence). V gave up 3 bases and J gave up 6 bases; unmatched junction bases: 5. This CDR3 reads CASSYGQGGSEQYF. The CDR3 DNA reads as TGTGCCAGCAGTTATGGACAGGGGGGGAGCGAGCAGTACTTC.

CDR3 in amino acids: CASSTGQGGGYTF. The DNA for the CDR3 is TGTGCCAGCAGCACCGGACAGGGGGGCGGCTACACCTTC. The J gene is TRBJ1-2, the V gene TRBV7-2; the match to TRBD1 covers 10 bases. Trimming removed 5 bases from V and 8 bases from J; junction bases left unmatched: 5. CDR3 size: 13 residues. Germline V lookup: CDR1 SGHTA, CDR2 FQGNSA.

This chain connects TRBV14 to TRBJ2-1; no definite D call. Deletions cut 4 bases from V and 2 bases from J, with 18 bases between. The length of the CDR3 is 17 residues. Per the germline V gene, CDR1 is SGHDN and CDR2 is FVKESK. The CDR3 DNA reads as TGTGCCAGCAGCCCTGACGGCCACTACCTACCCTACAATGAGCAGTTCTTC. Residues: CASSPDGHYLPYNEQFF.

The chain links TRBV30 to TRBJ1-5; D remains unclear. Between the trimmed V and J ends, which lost 3 bases and 1 base, there was a span of 13 bases. Germline V gene data show CDR1 as GTSNPN and CDR2 as SVGIG (reference sequence). The CDR3 sequence is 15 residues long. CDR3 in amino acids: CAWSTGLASNQPQHF. CDR3 nucleotides: TGTGCCTGGAGCACCGGGTTGGCCAGCAATCAGCCCCAGCATTTT.

This clone was picked up a small number of times. Here the CDR3 reads CASSLAGQSNTEAFF. CDR3 DNA: TGTGCCAGCAGCTTGGCCGGACAGAGTAACACTGAAGCTTTCTTT. This chain joins TRBV11-3 and TRBJ1-1, with D maybe TRBD1 (6 bases). CDR1 is SGHNT and CDR2 is YENEEA in the germline V gene. The germline V and J ends were trimmed by 3 bases and 2 bases, with 13 bases remaining between them. The CDR3 extends over 15 amino acids.

J is TRBJ2-1 and V is TRBV4-1; TRBD2 agrees at 10 bases. Trimming removed 0 bases from V and 5 bases from J; junction bases left unmatched: 10. This CDR3 spans 18 amino acids. Germline V gene sequence: CDR1 MGHRA, CDR2 YSYEKL. The CDR3 loop reads CASSQESSGLAANNEQFF. In DNA, the CDR3 is TGCGCCAGCAGCCAAGAATCTAGCGGACTAGCGGCTAACAATGAGCAGTTCTTC.